Below are 30 T cell receptor beta chains sequenced from a single sample in a study of T-cell memory formation after mild COVID-19. TCRdb independently ran MiXCR on the 5' RACE reads; one entry per CDR3 protein. The sample carries roughly 42,000 distinct CDR3 sequences, 7.3% recorded once. The sequencing sample was made of PBMCs or a T cell subset sorted from them (not recorded which). The receptors were sampled from a man aged 18 to 29 who had mild COVID-19 (a few samples of this study predate the infection). Cell type and time point are not known.

This rearrangement joins TRBV7-2 to TRBJ2-5; D is perhaps TRBD1 (5 bases). Trimming stripped 5 bases from V and 7 bases from J, with 14 bases between. In germline, CDR1 is SGHTA, CDR2 FQGNSA. The CDR3 length is 13 residues. CDR3 bases: TGTGCCAGCAGCGACGGACCCCAGGGGACCCAGTACTTC. Its translation: CASSDGPQGTQYF.

The V gene is TRBV15, the J gene TRBJ1-2; D is unclear. The CDR3 spans 15 residues. CDR1 and CDR2 (germline): LNHNV, YYDKDF (reference sequence). V was shortened by 0 bases and J by 0 bases, with 8 bases between the two germline ends. The CDR3 sequence is CATSRDLGANYGYTF. The CDR3 DNA reads as TGTGCCACCAGCAGAGATTTAGGAGCTAACTATGGCTACACCTTC.

This clonotype has more than one count but fewer than ten. In nucleotides, the CDR3 is TGTGCCAGCAGATCAGGGCCGAGCTCCTATAATTCACCCCTCCACTTT. It specifies CASRSGPSSYNSPLHF. V and J are TRBV3-1 and TRBJ1-6; the D gene is possibly TRBD1 (5 bases). The CDR3 sequence is 16 residues long. Germline V gene sequence: CDR1 LGHDT, CDR2 YNNKEL (reference sequence). V was clipped by 6 bases and J by 0 bases, with 12 bases between them.

The sample holds many counts of this clonotype. The chain is built from TRBV7-2 and TRBJ2-2; D is ambiguous. Germline V gene lookup returns CDR1 SGHTA and CDR2 FQGNSA. This CDR3 has 16 residues. The V and J ends lost 5 bases and 2 bases respectively, with 15 bases between them. CDR3 coding DNA: TGTGCCAGCAGCCGGTACATTTCCCTAAACACCGGGGAGCTGTTTTTT. Protein: CASSRYISLNTGELFF.

This clonotype turned up a few times. The rearrangement joins TRBV7-2 to TRBJ2-5; 8 positions agree with TRBD1. CDR3 length equals 13 residues. The trim removed 5 bases at V and 6 bases at J, leaving 5 bases unmatched. Looked up from germline, CDR1 is SGHTA and CDR2 is FQGNSA. The CDR3 is CASSQGQGQTQYF. DNA of the CDR3: TGTGCCAGCAGCCAAGGACAGGGCCAGACCCAGTACTTC.

In this sample, this clonotype turned up many times. The rearrangement joins TRBV10-3 to TRBJ2-7; D perhaps matches TRBD1 (6 bases). The germline V gene has CDR1 ENHRY and CDR2 SYGVKD. The CDR3 consists of 13 residues. The V end was cut by 10 bases, the J end by 3 bases, with 16 bases between. This CDR3 is CATSQGDLYEQYV. For the CDR3, the DNA is TGTGCCACCTCACAGGGCGATCTCTACGAGCAGTACGTC.

This chain joins TRBV5-1 and TRBJ2-1, with D hard to call. Looked up from germline, CDR1 is SGHRS and CDR2 is YFSETQ. The V and J ends lost 0 bases and 1 base respectively, with 5 bases between them. The CDR3 extends over 14 amino acids. CDR3 in amino acids: CASSLVGSYNEQFF. As DNA, the CDR3 is TGCGCCAGCAGCTTGGTCGGTTCCTACAATGAGCAGTTCTTC. Supplemented by reference TRBV5-1 and TRBJ2-1, the full variable domain reads KAGVTQTPRYLIKTRGQQVTLSCSPISGHRSVSWYQQTPGQGLQFLFEYFSETQRNKGNFPGRFSGRQFSNSRSEMNVSTLELGDSALYLCASSLVGSYNEQFFGPGTRLTVL.

The table lists this clonotype with a few counts. The rearrangement joins TRBV9 to TRBJ2-2; TRBD2 aligns across 7 bases. CDR1 and CDR2 (germline): SGDLS, YYNGEE. The CDR3 is 15 residues long. V gave up 4 bases and J gave up 3 bases; unmatched junction bases: 6. The chain's CDR3 is CASSPRLAHTGELFF. The CDR3 region has the DNA TGTGCCAGCAGCCCACGACTAGCCCACACCGGGGAGCTGTTTTTT. Variable domain in full (rest from reference TRBV9 and TRBJ2-2): DSGVTQTPKHLITATGQRVTLRCSPRSGDLSVYWYQQSLDQGLQFLIQYYNGEERAKGNILERFSAQQFPDLHSELNLSSLELGDSALYFCASSPRLAHTGELFFGEGSRLTVL.

This clonotype was observed a handful of times. The chain uses TRBV24-1 and TRBJ2-5; D might be TRBD2 (5 bases). Trimming shortened V by 2 bases and J by 4 bases, and 10 bases separated the two germline ends. This CDR3 contains 14 residues. Germline-derived CDR1 and CDR2 are KGHDR and SFDVKD. The CDR3 DNA sequence: TGTGCCACCAGTGATTCGCGGGTGGTAGAGACCCAGTACTTC. This sequence encodes CATSDSRVVETQYF.

This chain uses TRBV25-1 with TRBJ1-2; D gene ambiguous. The CDR3 has 15 residues. With 3 bases removed from V and 0 bases from J, the gap between germline ends came to 11 bases. Germline V gives CDR1 MGHDK, CDR2 SYGVNS. The CDR3 reads CASSEAGGANYGYTF. The DNA of the CDR3 is TGTGCCAGCAGTGAGGCAGGCGGAGCTAACTATGGCTACACCTTC.

This clonotype was picked up many times. This chain connects TRBV7-2 to TRBJ2-3, with D maybe TRBD2 (6 bases). This CDR3 contains 14 residues. Germline V CDR1 and CDR2: SGHTA, FQGNSA. V dropped 1 base and J dropped 4 bases, with 9 bases sitting between them. The CDR3: CASSLGPGADTQYF. In DNA, the CDR3 is TGTGCCAGCAGCTTAGGGCCGGGGGCAGATACGCAGTATTTT.

The sample holds many counts of this clonotype. The J gene is TRBJ2-3, the V gene TRBV4-2; the D gene is possibly TRBD2 (5 bases). V dropped 4 bases and J dropped 1 base, with 12 bases sitting between them. The germline gives CDR1 LGHNA, CDR2 YNFKEQ. The CDR3 sequence is 15 residues long. The CDR3 nucleotides are TGTGCCAGCAGCCCGCGAGGGCAGGGCACAGATACGCAGTATTTT. Translating gives CASSPRGQGTDTQYF.

The rearrangement uses TRBV2 and TRBJ1-5; D uncertain. Deletions cut 3 bases from V and 0 bases from J, with 6 bases between. The germline gives CDR1 SNHLY, CDR2 FYNNEI. The CDR3 is 14 amino acids. The CDR3 sequence is CASSELLSNQPQHF. The CDR3 nucleotides are TGTGCCAGCAGTGAGCTGCTTAGCAATCAGCCCCAGCATTTT.

This clonotype was detected a few times. The chain links TRBV5-1 to TRBJ2-5, with 7 positions matching TRBD1. The CDR3 runs 17 residues. V lost 4 bases, J lost 5 bases, and 17 bases stayed unmatched. CDR1 is SGHRS and CDR2 is YFSETQ in the germline V gene. CDR3 loop: CASSILGRTGDRETQYF. Here the CDR3 DNA reads TGCGCCAGCAGCATCCTTGGGCGGACAGGAGACCGGGAGACCCAGTACTTC.

This clonotype was seen repeatedly, ten times or more. This chain joins TRBV5-1 and TRBJ2-5, with 8 bases lining up with TRBD2. The CDR3 totals 14 residues. V trimming: 4 bases; J trimming: 1 base; junction bases outside the gene matches: 3. Germline CDR1 is SGHRS and CDR2 is YFSETQ. CDR3 DNA: TGCGCCAGCAGCGCCGGGACTAGCCAAGAGACCCAGTACTTC. Translating it yields CASSAGTSQETQYF.

In its sample, this clonotype was seen many times. The chain recombines TRBV7-9 with TRBJ2-1; D gene ambiguous. Germline values: CDR1 SEHNR, CDR2 FQNEAQ (reference sequence). This CDR3 spans 11 amino acids. V dropped 5 bases and J dropped 7 bases, with 6 bases sitting between them. The DNA of the CDR3 is TGTGCCAGCAGCCCCGGTAATGAGCAGTTCTTC. Protein: CASSPGNEQFF.

In its sample, this clonotype was seen many times. The genes are TRBV5-4 and TRBJ2-1, with D possibly called TRBD1 or TRBD2 (5 bases each). Germline V CDR1 and CDR2: SGHNT, YYREEE (reference sequence). The CDR3 totals 15 residues. The ends were cut back, 0 bases at V and 4 bases at J, with 11 bases in the middle. The CDR3 is CASSLVGGGYNEQFF. Written as DNA, the CDR3 is TGTGCCAGCAGCTTGGTTGGTGGGGGTTACAATGAGCAGTTCTTC. The variable domain in full, with the rest retrieved from reference TRBV5-4 and TRBJ2-1, is ETGVTQSPTHLIKTRGQQVTLRCSSQSGHNTVSWYQQALGQGPQFIFQYYREEENGRGNFPPRFSGLQFPNYSSELNVNALELDDSALYLCASSLVGGGYNEQFFGPGTRLTVL.

This clonotype came up a few times. The chain links TRBV5-1 to TRBJ2-2; D remains unclear. The V and J ends lost 5 bases and 1 base respectively, with 12 bases between them. This CDR3 has 15 amino acids. Germline lookup yields CDR1 SGHRS and CDR2 YFSETQ. The CDR3 nucleotides are TGCGCCAGCAGACTCCGGGCCGTGAACACCGGGGAGCTGTTTTTT. The encoded protein is CASRLRAVNTGELFF.

This clonotype was recorded a few times. The rearrangement links TRBV11-2 to TRBJ2-3; D call uncertain. The CDR3 is 13 amino acids. From germline, CDR1 is SGHAT and CDR2 FQNNGV. Trimming shortened V by 3 bases and J by 1 base, and 5 bases separated the two germline ends. The CDR3 reads CASSFLGTDTQYF. The DNA for the CDR3 is TGTGCCAGCAGCTTTTTAGGCACAGATACGCAGTATTTT. The full variable domain, its missing parts supplied by reference TRBV11-2 and TRBJ2-3, is EAGVAQSPRYKIIEKRQSVAFWCNPISGHATLYWYQQILGQGPKLLIQFQNNGVVDDSQLPKDRFSAERLKGVDSTLKIQPAKLEDSAVYLCASSFLGTDTQYFGPGTRLTVL.

This clonotype has just a few counts. This chain uses TRBV18 with TRBJ1-5, with unresolved D. The length of the CDR3 is 15 residues. CDR1 is KGHSH and CDR2 is LQKENI in the germline V gene. Trimming removed 3 bases from V and 0 bases from J, with 9 bases in between. DNA for the CDR3: TGTGCCAGCTCACCTCAAGACGGTAGCAATCAGCCCCAGCATTTT. It is translated as CASSPQDGSNQPQHF.

V usage is TRBV7-2 and J usage is TRBJ2-3, with no clear D. The CDR3 sequence is 13 residues long. The germline CDR1 and CDR2 sequences are SGHTA and FQGNSA. Trimming shortened V by 10 bases and J by 0 bases, and 11 bases separated the two germline ends. The CDR3 loop reads CATDADSTDTQYF. For the CDR3, the DNA is TGTGCCACCGACGCGGACAGCACAGATACGCAGTATTTT.

This clonotype was seen many times. The gene calls are TRBV7-9 and TRBJ2-5; D unclear. Trimming took off 4 bases at V and 5 bases at J, with 11 bases between the two ends. Germline CDR1 reads SEHNR; CDR2 reads FQNEAQ (reference sequence). The CDR3 length is 13 residues. The CDR3 DNA is TGTGCCAGCAGCTCAGCAGGCCGGGAGACCCAGTACTTC. It specifies CASSSAGRETQYF.

The sample holds a few counts of this clonotype. The chain links TRBV29-1 to TRBJ2-5; D tentatively reads TRBD1 or TRBD2 (5 bases each). V gave up 7 bases and J gave up 5 bases, with 11 bases separating them. Germline V gene sequence: CDR1 SQVTM, CDR2 ANQGSEA. This CDR3 has 11 residues. CDR3 DNA sequence: TGCAGCGCCCCAGAGGGGGAGACCCAGTACTTC. Translated, it gives CSAPEGETQYF. The complete variable domain, with remaining parts taken from reference TRBV29-1 and TRBJ2-5, reads SAVISQKPSRDICQRGTSLTIQCQVDSQVTMMFWYRQQPGQSLTLIATANQGSEATYESGFVIDKFPISRPNLTFSTLTVSNMSPEDSSIYLCSAPEGETQYFGPGTRLLVL.

The genes are TRBV5-5 and TRBJ1-5, with D maybe TRBD1 (5 bases). V dropped 0 bases and J dropped 5 bases, with 12 bases sitting between them. CDR3 length: 15 residues. Germline V gives CDR1 SGHKS, CDR2 YYEKEE (reference sequence). CDR3 DNA: TGTGCCAGCAGCTTGGTGGGGGGAATGGATCAGCCCCAGCATTTT. It specifies CASSLVGGMDQPQHF.

This clonotype was found a few times. This chain links TRBV20-1 with TRBJ2-6, with TRBD2 as a possible D gene (6 bases). V shed 8 bases and J shed 0 bases, with 20 bases lying between them. The CDR3 has 17 residues. Germline V gene sequence: CDR1 DFQATT, CDR2 SNEGSKA (reference sequence). This CDR3 reads CSPTTTSPRSGANVLTF. CDR3 sequence (DNA): TGCAGTCCTACCACGACTAGTCCCCGCTCTGGGGCCAACGTCCTGACTTTC.

There are a few counts of this clonotype. The CDR3 loop reads CASSFYRGGGYTF. In DNA form, the CDR3 reads TGTGCCAGCAGCTTTTACAGGGGTGGAGGCTACACCTTC. The chain couples TRBV7-9 to TRBJ1-2; TRBD1 matches at 7 bases. The V gene's germline CDR1 is SEHNR and CDR2 FQNEAQ (reference sequence). This CDR3 is built from 13 residues. The V gene end was trimmed by 3 bases and the J gene end by 8 bases; junction bases not matched to a gene: 6.

In its sample, this clonotype was seen a few times. This chain joins TRBV9 and TRBJ1-1; D call uncertain. Germline CDR1 SGDLS, CDR2 YYNGEE. The germline V and J ends were trimmed by 0 bases and 0 bases, with 12 bases remaining between them. The CDR3 has 16 residues. The CDR3 nucleotides are TGTGCCAGCAGCGTAGGGACCGCGGGAATGAACACTGAAGCTTTCTTT. This translates into CASSVGTAGMNTEAFF.

This clonotype was counted many times. The V and J genes are TRBV5-1 and TRBJ1-1; TRBD1 might be the D (5 bases). This CDR3 comprises 14 residues. V dropped 4 bases and J dropped 0 bases, with 10 bases sitting between them. CDR1 is SGHRS and CDR2 is YFSETQ in the germline V gene. Written as DNA, the CDR3 is TGCGCCAGCAGCCCCGACAGCATGAACACTGAAGCTTTCTTT. Encoded protein: CASSPDSMNTEAFF.

This clonotype was observed many times. This chain's CDR3 is CASSPLGQGDSPLHF. The CDR3 DNA sequence: TGTGCCAGCTCACCTTTGGGACAGGGTGATTCACCCCTCCACTTT. The chain couples TRBV18 to TRBJ1-6, with 9 bases that match TRBD1. J was trimmed by 8 bases and V by 3 bases; bases with no gene match: 5. The CDR3 runs 15 residues. CDR1 is KGHSH and CDR2 is LQKENI in the germline V gene.

This clonotype was counted ten times or more. The chain joins TRBV28 to TRBJ2-3; no clear D. Trimming took off 8 bases at V and 2 bases at J, with 17 bases between the two ends. The CDR3 covers 15 residues. Germline loops: CDR1 MDHEN, CDR2 SYDVKM. This CDR3 reads CASSIGASSTDTQYF. For the CDR3, the DNA is TGTGCCAGCTCGATTGGCGCCAGCTCCACAGATACGCAGTATTTT.